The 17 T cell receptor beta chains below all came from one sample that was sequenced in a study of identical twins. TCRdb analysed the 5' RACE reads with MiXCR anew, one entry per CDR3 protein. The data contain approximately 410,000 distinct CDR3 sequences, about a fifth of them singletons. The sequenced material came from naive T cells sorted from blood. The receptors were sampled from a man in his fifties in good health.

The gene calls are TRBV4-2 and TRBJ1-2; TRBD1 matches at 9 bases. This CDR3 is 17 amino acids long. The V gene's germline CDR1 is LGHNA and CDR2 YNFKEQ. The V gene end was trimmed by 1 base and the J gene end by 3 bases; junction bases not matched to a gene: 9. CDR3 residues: CASSQVGTGSLDYGYTF. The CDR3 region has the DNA TGTGCCAGCAGCCAAGTAGGGACAGGGAGTTTAGACTATGGCTACACCTTC.

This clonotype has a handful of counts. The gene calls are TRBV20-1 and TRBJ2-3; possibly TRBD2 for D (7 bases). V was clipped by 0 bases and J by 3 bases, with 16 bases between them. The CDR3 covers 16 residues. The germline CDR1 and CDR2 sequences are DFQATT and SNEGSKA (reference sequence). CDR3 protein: CSARDGGGAWTDTQYF. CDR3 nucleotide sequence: TGCAGTGCTAGAGATGGAGGGGGGGCTTGGACAGATACGCAGTATTTT.

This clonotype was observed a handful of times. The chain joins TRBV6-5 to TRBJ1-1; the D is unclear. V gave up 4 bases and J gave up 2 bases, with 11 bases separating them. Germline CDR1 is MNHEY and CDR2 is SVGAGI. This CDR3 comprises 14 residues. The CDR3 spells CASSFRAVNTEAFF. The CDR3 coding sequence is TGTGCCAGCAGTTTTAGGGCCGTTAACACTGAAGCTTTCTTT.

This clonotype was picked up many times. This CDR3 reads CASSQSTASSYNEQFF. DNA of the CDR3: TGTGCCAGCAGTCAATCGACTGCCTCTTCCTACAATGAGCAGTTCTTC. V gene TRBV6-5 combines with J gene TRBJ2-1; D uncertain. Germline V gives CDR1 MNHEY, CDR2 SVGAGI. Trimming pared 5 bases from V and 1 base from J, leaving 15 bases between. The CDR3 loop spans 16 amino acids.

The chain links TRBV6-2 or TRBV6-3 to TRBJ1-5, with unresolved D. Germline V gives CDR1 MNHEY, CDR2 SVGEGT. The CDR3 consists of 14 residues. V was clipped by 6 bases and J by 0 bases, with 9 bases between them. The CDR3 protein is CASRQRISNQPQHF. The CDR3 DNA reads TGTGCCAGCAGGCAGCGTATTAGCAATCAGCCCCAGCATTTT.

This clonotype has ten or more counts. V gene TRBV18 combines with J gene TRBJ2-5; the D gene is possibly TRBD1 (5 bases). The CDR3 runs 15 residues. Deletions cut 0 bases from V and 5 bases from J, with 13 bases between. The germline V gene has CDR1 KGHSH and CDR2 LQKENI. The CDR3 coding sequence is TGTGCCAGCTCACCACCGTTCAGGGCGCGGGAGACCCAGTACTTC. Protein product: CASSPPFRARETQYF.

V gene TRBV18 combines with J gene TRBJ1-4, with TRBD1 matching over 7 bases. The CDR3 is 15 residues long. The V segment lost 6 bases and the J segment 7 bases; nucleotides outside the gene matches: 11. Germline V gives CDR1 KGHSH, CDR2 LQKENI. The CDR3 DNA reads TGTGCCAGCTCGGCTTTCGGACAGGCTAGTGAAAAACTGTTTTTT. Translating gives CASSAFGQASEKLFF.

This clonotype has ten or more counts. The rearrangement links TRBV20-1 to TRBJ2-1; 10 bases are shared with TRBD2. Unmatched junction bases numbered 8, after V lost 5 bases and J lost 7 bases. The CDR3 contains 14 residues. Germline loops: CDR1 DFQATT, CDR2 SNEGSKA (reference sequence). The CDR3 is CSAESGGALNEQFF. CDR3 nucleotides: TGCAGTGCTGAAAGCGGGGGGGCTTTAAATGAGCAGTTCTTC.

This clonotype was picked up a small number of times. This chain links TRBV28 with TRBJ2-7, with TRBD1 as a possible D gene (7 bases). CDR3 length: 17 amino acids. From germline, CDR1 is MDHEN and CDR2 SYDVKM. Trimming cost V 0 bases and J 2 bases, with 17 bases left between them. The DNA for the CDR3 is TGTGCCAGCAGTTTATGGGGAGGCACCGGGACAGCCTACGAGCAGTACTTC. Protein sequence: CASSLWGGTGTAYEQYF.

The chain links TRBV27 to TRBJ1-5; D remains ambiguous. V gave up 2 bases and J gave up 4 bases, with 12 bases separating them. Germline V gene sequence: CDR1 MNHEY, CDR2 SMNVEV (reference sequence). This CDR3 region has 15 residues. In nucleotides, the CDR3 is TGTGCCAGCAGTTTAAGGGCCGCCGGGAATCAGCCCCAGCATTTT. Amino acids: CASSLRAAGNQPQHF.

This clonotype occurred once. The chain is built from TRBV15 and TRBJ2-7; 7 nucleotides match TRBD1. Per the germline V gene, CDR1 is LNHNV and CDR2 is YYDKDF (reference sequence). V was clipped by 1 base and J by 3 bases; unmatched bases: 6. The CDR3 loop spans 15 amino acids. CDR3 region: CATSRARQGNYEQYF. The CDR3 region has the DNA TGTGCCACCAGCAGAGCCCGACAGGGTAACTACGAGCAGTACTTC.

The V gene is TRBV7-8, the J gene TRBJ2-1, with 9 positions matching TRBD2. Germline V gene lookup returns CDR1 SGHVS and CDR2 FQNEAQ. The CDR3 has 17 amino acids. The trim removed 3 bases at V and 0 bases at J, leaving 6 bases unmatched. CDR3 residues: CASSLQAGGSSYNEQFF. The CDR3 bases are TGTGCCAGCAGCTTGCAGGCGGGAGGGAGCTCCTACAATGAGCAGTTCTTC. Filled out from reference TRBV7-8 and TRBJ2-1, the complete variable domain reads GAGVSQSPRYKVAKRGQDVALRCDPISGHVSLFWYQQALGQGPEFLTYFQNEAQLDKSGLPSDRFFAERPEGSVSTLKIQRTQQEDSAVYLCASSLQAGGSSYNEQFFGPGTRLTVL.

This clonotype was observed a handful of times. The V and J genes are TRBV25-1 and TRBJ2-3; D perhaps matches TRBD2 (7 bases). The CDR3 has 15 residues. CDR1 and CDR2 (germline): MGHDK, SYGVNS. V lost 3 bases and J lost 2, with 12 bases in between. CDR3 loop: CASSDRGRATDTQYF. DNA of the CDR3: TGTGCCAGCAGTGATAGGGGGAGGGCCACAGATACGCAGTATTTT.

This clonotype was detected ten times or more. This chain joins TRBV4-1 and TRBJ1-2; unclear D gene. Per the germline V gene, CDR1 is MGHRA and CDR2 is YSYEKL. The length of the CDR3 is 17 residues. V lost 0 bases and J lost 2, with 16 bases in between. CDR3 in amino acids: CASSQDRVANYNYGYTF. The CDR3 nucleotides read TGCGCCAGCAGCCAAGATCGAGTAGCAAACTACAACTATGGCTACACCTTC.

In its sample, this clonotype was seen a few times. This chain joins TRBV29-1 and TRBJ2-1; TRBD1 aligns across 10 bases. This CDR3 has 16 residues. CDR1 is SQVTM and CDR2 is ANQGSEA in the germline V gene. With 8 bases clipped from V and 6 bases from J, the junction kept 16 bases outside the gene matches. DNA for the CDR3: TGCAGCTCAACCGGGACAGGGGTCGGGCTGGGCAATGAGCAGTTCTTC. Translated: CSSTGTGVGLGNEQFF.

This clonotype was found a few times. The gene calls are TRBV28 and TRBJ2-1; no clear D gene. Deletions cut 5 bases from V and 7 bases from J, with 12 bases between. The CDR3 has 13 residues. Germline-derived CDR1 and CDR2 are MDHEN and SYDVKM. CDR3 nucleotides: TGTGCCAGCAGTGGCACTACGTCGAATGAGCAGTTCTTC. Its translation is CASSGTTSNEQFF.

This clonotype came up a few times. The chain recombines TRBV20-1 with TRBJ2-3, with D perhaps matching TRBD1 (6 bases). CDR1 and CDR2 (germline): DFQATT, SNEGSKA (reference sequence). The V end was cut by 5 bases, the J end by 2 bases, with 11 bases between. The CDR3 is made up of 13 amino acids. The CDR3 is CSAWTEVTDTQYF. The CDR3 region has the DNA TGCAGTGCTTGGACAGAAGTCACAGATACGCAGTATTTT.